Here is one T cell receptor beta chain with its context. These data belong to a study of monozygotic twins with inflammatory bowel disease. Following a re-call of the 5' RACE reads, TCRdb has one entry per CDR3 protein and lacks DNA. Its listing shows approximately 420,000 distinct CDR3 sequences. The CDR3 length is 11 residues. Germline CDR1 MNHEY, CDR2 SVGEGT. The chain uses TRBV6-2 or TRBV6-3 and TRBJ1-2. The source is a human donor with ulcerative colitis or Crohn's disease, or a healthy co-twin of an affected twin (not recorded which). The source material was blood. The CDR3 protein is CASGPPNGYTF.